The present T cell receptor (beta chain) was sequenced within a study of blood T cells in healthy people across ages. Caucasian individuals from Russia who were healthy and aged roughly 6 to 95 acted as donors. Trimming left V 4 bases short and J 1 base short, with 11 bases between. The CDR3 has 15 amino acids. Germline CDR1 is LGHDT and CDR2 is YNNKEL (reference sequence). Together with a sample-barcoded 5' primer, a J-beta primer mix was included in a second PCR lasting about 7 to 12 cycles. A minimum of 2.5 million CDR3-containing paired-end reads was obtained for each sample. TCRdb re-called the 5' RACE reads with MiXCR, one entry per CDR3 protein. Of under 1 million distinct CDR3 sequences detected, about 42% appear once; the ten largest clones hold roughly 19%.

This chain joins TRBV3-1 and TRBJ2-4; maybe TRBD2 (5 bases). This clonotype was obtained from a man in his sixties in good health. Source material: blood. DNA of the CDR3: TGTGCCAGCAGCCGACTAACGGGGGCCAAAAACATTCAGTACTTC. It is translated as CASSRLTGAKNIQYF.